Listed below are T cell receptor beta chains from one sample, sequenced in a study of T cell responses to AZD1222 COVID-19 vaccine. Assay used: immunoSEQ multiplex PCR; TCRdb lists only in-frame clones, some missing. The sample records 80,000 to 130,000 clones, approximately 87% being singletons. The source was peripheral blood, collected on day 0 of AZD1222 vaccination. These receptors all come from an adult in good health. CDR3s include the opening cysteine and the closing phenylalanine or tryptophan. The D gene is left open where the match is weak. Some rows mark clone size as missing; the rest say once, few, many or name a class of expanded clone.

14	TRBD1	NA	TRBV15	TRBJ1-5	CATSRQGAEQPQHF	TGTGCCACCAGCAGGCAGGGGGCTGAGCAGCCCCAGCATTTT
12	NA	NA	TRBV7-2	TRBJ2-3	CASSLTADTQYF	TGTGCCAGCAGCTTAACAGCAGATACGCAGTATTTT
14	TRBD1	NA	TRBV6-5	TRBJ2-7	CASSLGQGIYEQYF	TGTGCCAGCAGCCTGGGACAGGGGATTTACGAGCAGTACTTC
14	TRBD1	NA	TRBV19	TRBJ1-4	CASNSGQGGEKLFF	TGTGCTAGTAATTCTGGACAGGGAGGTGAAAAACTGTTTTTT
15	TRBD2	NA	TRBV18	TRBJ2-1	CASSPGLAGGNEQFF	TGTGCCAGCTCACCGGGACTAGCGGGGGGGAATGAGCAGTTCTTC
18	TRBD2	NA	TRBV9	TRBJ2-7	CASSVAPGTSGGAYEQYF	TGTGCCAGCAGCGTAGCTCCCGGGACTAGCGGGGGGGCATACGAGCAGTACTTC
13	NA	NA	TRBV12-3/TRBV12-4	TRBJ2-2	CATTGLNTGELFF	TGTGCCACCACGGGGCTCAACACCGGGGAGCTGTTTTTT
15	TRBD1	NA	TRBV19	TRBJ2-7	CASSIRNTGAYEQYF	TGTGCCAGTAGTATTAGAAACACAGGGGCCTACGAGCAGTACTTC
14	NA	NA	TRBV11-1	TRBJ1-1	CASSLTGSNTEAFF	TGTGCCAGCAGCTTGACGGGGTCGAACACTGAAGCTTTCTTT
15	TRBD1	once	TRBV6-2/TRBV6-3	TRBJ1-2	CASSATGTANYGYTF	TGTGCCAGCAGTGCTACCGGGACAGCTAACTATGGCTACACCTTC
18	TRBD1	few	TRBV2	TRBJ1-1	CASSHQRDRDRGRVEAFF	TGTGCCAGCAGTCACCAACGGGACCGGGACAGGGGGCGGGTTGAAGCTTTCTTT
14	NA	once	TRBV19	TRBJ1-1	CATSLGLLSTEAFF	TGTGCCACCTCTCTGGGCCTTCTTTCCACTGAAGCTTTCTTT
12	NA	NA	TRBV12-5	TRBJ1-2	CASGLSGLGYTF	TGTGCTAGTGGTCTTTCAGGGTTAGGCTACACCTTC
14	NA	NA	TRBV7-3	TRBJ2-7	CASRPQVNSYEQYF	TGTGCCAGCAGGCCACAGGTTAACTCCTACGAGCAGTACTTC
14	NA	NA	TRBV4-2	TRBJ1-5	CASSQGTGDQPQHF	TGTGCCAGCAGCCAAGGGACTGGGGATCAGCCCCAGCATTTT
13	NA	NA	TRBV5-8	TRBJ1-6	CASSSSYNSPLHF	TGTGCCAGCAGCAGCTCCTATAATTCACCCCTCCACTTT
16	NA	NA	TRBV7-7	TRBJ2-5	CASSLVGTGHQETQYF	TGTGCCAGCAGCTTAGTAGGAACAGGCCACCAAGAGACCCAGTACTTC
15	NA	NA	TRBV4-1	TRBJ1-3	CASSQADSSGNTIYF	TGCGCCAGCAGCCAAGCGGACAGCTCTGGAAACACCATATATTTT
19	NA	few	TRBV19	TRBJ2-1	CASSIDAVAGRAPNNEQFF	TGTGCCAGTAGTATTGACGCCGTCGCCGGAAGGGCCCCAAACAATGAGCAGTTCTTC
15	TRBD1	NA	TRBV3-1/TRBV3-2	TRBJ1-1	CASSQSTGGVTEAFF	TGTGCCAGCAGCCAATCGACAGGGGGGGTCACTGAAGCTTTCTTT
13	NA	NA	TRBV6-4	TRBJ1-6	CASSRTDNSPLHF	TGTGCCAGCAGTCGAACAGATAATTCACCCCTCCACTTT
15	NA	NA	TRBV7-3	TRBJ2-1	CASSLLGIPYNEQFF	TGTGCCAGCAGCTTATTAGGGATACCCTACAATGAGCAGTTCTTC
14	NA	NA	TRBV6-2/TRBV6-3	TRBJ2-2	CASSYSIVAGELFF	TGTGCCAGCAGTTACTCGATCGTCGCCGGGGAGCTGTTTTTT
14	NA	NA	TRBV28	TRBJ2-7	CASSSPRISYEQYF	TGTGCCAGCAGCAGCCCACGGATCTCCTACGAGCAGTACTTC
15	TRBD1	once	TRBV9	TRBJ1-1	CASSVEGTVNTEAFF	TGTGCCAGCAGCGTAGAAGGGACAGTTAACACTGAAGCTTTCTTT
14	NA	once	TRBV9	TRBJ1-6	CASSGTGGSSPLHF	TGTGCCAGCAGCGGCACCGGGGGTAGTTCACCCCTCCACTTT
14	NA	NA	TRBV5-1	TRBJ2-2	CASSSRDLTGELFF	TGCGCCAGCAGCTCCAGGGACCTCACCGGGGAGCTGTTTTTT
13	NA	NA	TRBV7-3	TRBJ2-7	CASSLTPSDEQYF	TGTGCCAGCAGCTTAACCCCTTCAGACGAGCAGTACTTC
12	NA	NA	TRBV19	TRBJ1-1	CASSPMNTEAFF	TGTGCCAGTAGTCCCATGAACACTGAAGCTTTCTTT
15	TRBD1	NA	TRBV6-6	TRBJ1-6	CATDRGESYNSPLHF	TGTGCCACAGACAGGGGAGAATCCTATAATTCACCCCTCCACTTT
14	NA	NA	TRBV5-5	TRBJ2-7	CASSPHGGSGEQYF	TGTGCCAGCAGCCCCCACGGAGGCTCGGGGGAGCAGTACTTC
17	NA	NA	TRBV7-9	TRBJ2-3	CASSSHTGALGPDTQYF	TGTGCCAGCAGCTCCCACACCGGGGCCTTAGGGCCAGATACGCAGTATTTT
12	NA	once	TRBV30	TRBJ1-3	CAWSGTGNTIYF	TGTGCCTGGAGTGGGACTGGAAACACCATATATTTT
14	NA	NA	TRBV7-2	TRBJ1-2	CASSFSAAPYGYTF	TGTGCCAGCAGTTTCTCGGCAGCTCCCTATGGCTACACCTTC
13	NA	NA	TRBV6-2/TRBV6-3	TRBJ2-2	CASSYSVPGELFF	TGTGCCAGCAGTTACTCGGTCCCCGGGGAGCTGTTTTTT
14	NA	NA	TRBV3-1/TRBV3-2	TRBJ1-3	CASSQEYSGNTIYF	TGTGCCAGCAGCCAAGAGTACTCTGGAAACACCATATATTTT
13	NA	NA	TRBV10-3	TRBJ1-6	CAIGMRSDSPLHF	TGTGCCATCGGAATGAGGTCGGATTCACCCCTCCACTTT
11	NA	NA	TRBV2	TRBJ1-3	CATRQEYTIYF	TGTGCCACCCGGCAGGAATACACCATATATTTT
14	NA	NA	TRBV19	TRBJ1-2	CASSIWGRPDGYTF	TGTGCCAGTAGTATATGGGGCAGACCAGATGGCTACACCTTC
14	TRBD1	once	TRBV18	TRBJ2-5	CASSRQGGQETQYF	TGTGCCAGCTCGCGACAGGGTGGCCAAGAGACCCAGTACTTC
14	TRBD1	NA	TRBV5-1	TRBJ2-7	CASSTTGGRGEQYF	TGCGCCAGCAGTACTACAGGGGGCCGTGGCGAGCAGTACTTC
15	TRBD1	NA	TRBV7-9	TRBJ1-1	CASSPGTGLDTEAFF	TGTGCCAGCAGCCCCGGGACAGGGTTGGACACTGAAGCTTTCTTT
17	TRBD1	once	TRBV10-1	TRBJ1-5	CATPHRGIKASNQPQHF	TGCGCCACCCCGCACAGGGGGATCAAGGCTAGCAATCAGCCCCAGCATTTT
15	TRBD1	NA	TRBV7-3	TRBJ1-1	CASSLDRTRKTEAFF	TGTGCCAGCAGCTTGGACAGGACCCGAAAGACTGAAGCTTTCTTT
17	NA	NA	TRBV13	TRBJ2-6	CASSPESETSGANVLTF	TGTGCCAGCAGCCCAGAGTCGGAGACCTCTGGGGCCAACGTCCTGACTTTC
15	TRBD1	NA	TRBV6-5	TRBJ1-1	CASRVTGGFDTEAFF	TGTGCCAGCAGAGTGACAGGGGGCTTCGACACTGAAGCTTTCTTT
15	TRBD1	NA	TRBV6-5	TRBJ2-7	CASSYARGQAYEQYF	TGTGCCAGCAGTTACGCCAGGGGACAGGCCTACGAGCAGTACTTC
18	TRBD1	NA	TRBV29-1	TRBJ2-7	CSVEVLRQGTGSPYEQYF	TGCAGCGTTGAAGTTCTAAGGCAGGGGACAGGGAGCCCCTACGAGCAGTACTTC
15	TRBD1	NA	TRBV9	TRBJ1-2	CASSRNPTGARGYTF	TGTGCCAGCAGCCGCAATCCTACAGGGGCGCGGGGCTACACCTTC
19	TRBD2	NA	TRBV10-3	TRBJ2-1	CAISSPGLAGDYKSDEQFF	TGTGCCATCAGTTCTCCGGGACTAGCGGGGGACTACAAGTCCGATGAGCAGTTCTTC
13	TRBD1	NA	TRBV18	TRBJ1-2	CASSLGTANGYTF	TGTGCCAGCTCACTAGGGACAGCTAATGGCTACACCTTC
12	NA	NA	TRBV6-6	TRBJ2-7	CASSPLRGEQYF	TGTGCCAGCAGTCCCTTAAGGGGCGAGCAGTACTTC
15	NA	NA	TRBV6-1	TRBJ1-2	CASSEAGGRAGGYTF	TGTGCCAGCAGTGAAGCGGGAGGCAGGGCTGGAGGCTACACCTTC
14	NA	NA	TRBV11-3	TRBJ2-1	CASSSGRTYNEQFF	TGTGCCAGCAGTTCAGGGAGAACCTACAATGAGCAGTTCTTC
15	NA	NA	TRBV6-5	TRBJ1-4	CASSRTDGSNEKLFF	TGTGCCAGCAGTCGGACGGACGGGTCTAATGAAAAACTGTTTTTT
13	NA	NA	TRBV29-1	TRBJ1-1	CSAVTLGNTEAFF	TGCAGCGCAGTGACGCTGGGAAACACTGAAGCTTTCTTT
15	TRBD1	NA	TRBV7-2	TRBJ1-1	CASSFTQGRNTEAFF	TGTGCCAGCAGCTTCACACAGGGGCGGAACACTGAAGCTTTCTTT
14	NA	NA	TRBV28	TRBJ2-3	CASSFGDRTDTQYF	TGTGCCAGCAGTTTCGGCGACAGGACAGATACGCAGTATTTT
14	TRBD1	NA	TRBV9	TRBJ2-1	CASSAGQAYNEQFF	TGTGCCAGCAGCGCAGGACAGGCTTACAATGAGCAGTTCTTC